A single sample gave rise to the 13 T cell receptor beta chains below, sequenced in a study of blood T cell repertoires in COVID-19 (dated by TCRdb to between 2020 and 2021). Library construction relied on the immunoSEQ multiplex PCR assay. TCRdb carries this immuneACCESS record with in-frame sequences only. Its versions omit some clonotypes, under half of them owing to an unresolved V gene in the studies checked, with the rest unexplained. The sample profile shows some 140,000 clones; 75% to 90% of them were found once. More than 3.5% of the sample belongs to the ten largest clones. Sequences were obtained from peripheral blood. These receptors were obtained from a human donor in a cohort sampled during active COVID-19.

This clone was seen only once. The chain has TRBV30 and TRBJ2-3, with no clear D. With 0 bases removed from V and 0 bases from J, the gap between germline ends came to 10 bases. CDR3 length: 15 amino acids. Germline lookup yields CDR1 GTSNPN and CDR2 SVGIG (reference sequence). The CDR3 DNA reads TGTGCCTGGAGTGTACTGAAAGCTAGCACAGATACGCAGTATTTT. The encoded protein is CAWSVLKASTDTQYF.

The J gene is TRBJ2-2, the V gene TRBV21-1; the D call in the table, TRBD1, was not verified against the DNA. TRBV21-1 counts as a pseudogene. This CDR3 has 17 residues. CDR3 region: CASPPFCPNRFTGELFF. The DNA for the CDR3 is TGTGCCAGCCCCCCCTTTTGTCCGAACAGGTTCACCGGGGAGCTGTTTTTT.

The chain couples TRBV18 to TRBJ1-2; D is perhaps TRBD1 (6 bases). Trimming removed 5 bases from V and 3 bases from J, with 16 bases in between. The germline V gene has CDR1 KGHSH and CDR2 LQKENI. The length of the CDR3 is 15 residues. CDR3: CASSENRALDYGYTF. The CDR3 DNA is TGTGCCAGCTCAGAGAACAGGGCGCTTGACTATGGCTACACCTTC.

The chain combines TRBV28 with TRBJ2-5; tentative D call: TRBD1 (6 bases). CDR1 and CDR2 from the germline V gene are MDHEN and SYDVKM. The V and J ends lost 3 bases and 5 bases respectively, with 13 bases between them. CDR3 length: 14 residues. The CDR3 is CASSFRGLGETQYF. CDR3 nucleotide sequence: TGTGCCAGCAGTTTTAGGGGGTTAGGCGAGACCCAGTACTTC.

The V gene is TRBV7-2, the J gene TRBJ1-5; tentatively, D is TRBD1 (6 bases). CDR1 is SGHTA and CDR2 is FQGNSA in the germline V gene. The CDR3 is 16 residues long. The V and J ends lost 0 bases and 6 bases respectively, with 15 bases between them. This chain's CDR3 is CASSLAPQGGSQPQHF. The DNA of the CDR3 is TGTGCCAGCAGCTTAGCGCCACAGGGAGGGAGTCAGCCCCAGCATTTT.

As DNA, the CDR3 is TGTGCCAGCAGATCGTCAGGGGCAAGCAATCAGCCCCAGCATTTT. Amino acid sequence: CASRSSGASNQPQHF. The gene calls are TRBV6-5 and TRBJ1-5; tentative D call: TRBD1 (6 bases). V lost 6 bases, J lost 1 base, and 13 bases lay in between. This CDR3 is built from 15 residues. Germline V gives CDR1 MNHEY, CDR2 SVGAGI.

The chain recombines TRBV3-1 (or the pseudogene TRBV3-2) with TRBJ2-2; D unclear. Germline CDR1 LGHDT, CDR2 YNNKEL (reference sequence). The CDR3 contains 16 residues. The V and J ends lost 4 bases and 6 bases respectively, with 18 bases between them. For the CDR3, the DNA is TGTGCCAGCAGCCCACTAAAGTCCGTAGGCGCCGGGGAGCTGTTTTTT. Protein sequence: CASSPLKSVGAGELFF.

The rearrangement joins TRBV5-1 to TRBJ2-7; 7 bases map to TRBD2. The CDR3 runs 16 residues. Germline CDR1 SGHRS, CDR2 YFSETQ. The J segment lost 0 bases and the V segment lost 2 bases, leaving 8 bases of the junction unmatched. CDR3 sequence: CASSFPSERDSYEQYF. The CDR3 DNA reads TGCGCCAGCAGCTTCCCCAGCGAGCGGGACTCCTACGAGCAGTACTTC.

This chain uses TRBV5-4 with TRBJ1-2, with 12 bases that match TRBD1. J gave up 6 bases and V 1 base, and 4 bases lay outside the gene matches. The CDR3 loop spans 15 amino acids. CDR1 and CDR2 (germline): SGHNT, YYREEE (reference sequence). The CDR3 nucleotides read TGTGCCAGCAGCTTGATCGGGACAGGGGGCAATGGCTACACCTTC. This translates into CASSLIGTGGNGYTF.

V and J are TRBV4-1 and TRBJ1-1; 9 positions match TRBD1. The CDR3 totals 15 residues. Germline V gene sequence: CDR1 MGHRA, CDR2 YSYEKL. V shed 0 bases and J 7 bases; nucleotides not matched to a gene: 6. The CDR3 protein is CASSQEQGAKGEAFF. The CDR3 DNA follows: TGCGCCAGCAGCCAAGAACAGGGGGCTAAAGGTGAAGCTTTCTTT.

CDR3 sequence (DNA): TGTGCCAGCAGCCCCGGGGACAGCCCCTACAATGAGCAGTTCTTC. This translates into CASSPGDSPYNEQFF. The rearrangement uses TRBV7-9 and TRBJ2-1; TRBD1 matches 7 bases. The V segment lost 5 bases and the J segment 2 bases; nucleotides outside the gene matches: 6. Per germline, CDR1 SEHNR and CDR2 FQNEAQ (reference sequence). The CDR3 covers 15 residues.

This chain uses TRBV4-1 with TRBJ1-1; no reliable D call. V dropped 0 bases and J dropped 1 base, with 12 bases sitting between them. The germline CDR1 and CDR2 sequences are MGHRA and YSYEKL. This CDR3 comprises 16 residues. In DNA form, the CDR3 reads TGCGCCAGCAGCCAAGAGGGGAGGGTTAGGAACACTGAAGCTTTCTTT. Translation gives CASSQEGRVRNTEAFF.

V usage is TRBV27 and J usage is TRBJ1-4; D uncertain. This CDR3 region has 12 residues. Trimming left V 3 bases short and J 12 bases short, with 11 bases between. CDR1 is MNHEY, CDR2 SMNVEV, per germline (reference sequence). The CDR3: CASSFPFGELFF. CDR3 nucleotide sequence: TGTGCCAGCAGTTTTCCGTTCGGAGAACTGTTTTTT.